A single sample is the source of the 4 T cell receptor beta chains below, sequenced in a study of shared clonotypes between healthy human individuals. The repertoire was sequenced with immunoSEQ multiplex PCR; TCRdb's copy has only in-frame clones and lacks some. The sample yields some 1,100,000 clones, around 78% seen once. Sequencing was done on a sample of memory CD4+ T cells from PBMCs. Subset in this sample: CD45RA-negative fraction. These receptors originate from a man younger than 35 in good health. Some clones in this sample may be carry-over from other donors' samples.

The chain employs TRBV28 and TRBJ2-7, with D unresolved. Trimming stripped 6 bases from V and 2 bases from J, with 14 bases between. The germline V gene encodes CDR1 MDHEN and CDR2 SYDVKM. The CDR3 sequence is 14 residues long. CDR3 sequence reads: CASRGEQLTYEQYF. CDR3 coding DNA: TGTGCCAGCAGAGGAGAACAGTTAACCTACGAGCAGTACTTC. Based on the CDR3 plus reference TRBV28 and TRBJ2-7, the full variable domain is DVKVTQSSRYLVKRTGEKVFLECVQDMDHENMFWYRQDPGLGLRLIYFSYDVKMKEKGDIPEGYSVSREKKERFSLILESASTNQTSMYLCASRGEQLTYEQYFGPGTRLTVT.

This clone has only one observation. The gene calls are TRBV27 and TRBJ1-2; 7 nucleotides align to TRBD1. The CDR3 spans 15 residues. Germline V gene lookup returns CDR1 MNHEY and CDR2 SMNVEV (reference sequence). With V trimmed by 2 bases and J by 4 bases, 7 bases remained unmatched. DNA of the CDR3: TGTGCCAGCAGTTTAGAGGGGGACAGCTTCTATGGCTACACCTTC. Amino acids: CASSLEGDSFYGYTF.

This chain connects TRBV7-9 to TRBJ1-2; the D is unclear. V lost 4 bases and J lost 1, with 10 bases in between. Germline CDR1 and CDR2: SEHNR and FQNEAQ (reference sequence). The CDR3 runs 14 residues. In DNA form, the CDR3 reads TGTGCCAGCAGCTCAACACAACGTAACTATGGCTACACCTTC. Translating gives CASSSTQRNYGYTF. Based on the CDR3 plus reference TRBV7-9 and TRBJ1-2, the full variable domain is DTGVSQNPRHKITKRGQNVTFRCDPISEHNRLYWYRQTLGQGPEFLTYFQNEAQLEKSRLLSDRFSAERPKGSFSTLEIQRTEQGDSAMYLCASSSTQRNYGYTFGSGTRLTVV.

This clone has only one observation. The chain carries TRBV30 and TRBJ2-7, with no clear D. CDR1 and CDR2 from the germline V gene are GTSNPN and SVGIG (reference sequence). V was pared by 1 base and J by 1 base, with 14 bases between. The CDR3 runs 15 residues. The chain's CDR3 is CAWSDEVGGSYEQYF. The CDR3 DNA reads TGTGCCTGGAGTGACGAGGTGGGTGGATCCTACGAGCAGTACTTC.